This T cell receptor beta chain comes out of a study of T cell repertoires in aging, cancer and after chemotherapy. Looking at the study overall: Donors were grouped into six age bands spanning 30 or younger through 70 or older. Patients with chronic lymphocytic leukemia were sampled before and after fludarabine- or bendamustine-based chemotherapy. Study observations and caveats: Untreated cancer patients had significantly lower blood TCR diversity than age-matched healthy donors. Rebound thymic output was suggested by rising median generation probability during chemotherapy in each cancer cohort.

Rearranged V-D-J TRB sequences were amplified with a mixed TRB-A/B primer pool. TCRdb reanalysed the multiplex PCR reads using MiXCR and keeps one entry per CDR3 protein. The sample shows fewer than 6,000 distinct CDR3 sequences, about a quarter of them seen only once. Peripheral blood genomic DNA, not sorted cells or RNA, was the template. This clonotype was counted only a few times. Its target is unknown. The germline V gene encodes CDR1 SGHRS and CDR2 YFSETQ. The CDR3 is 13 amino acids. Trimming pared 5 bases from V and 2 bases from J, leaving 7 bases between. Sequencing was performed on blood. The receptor's source is a human donor with a blood cancer. The chain carries TRBV5-1 and TRBJ2-2; D gene unclear. The CDR3 DNA is TGCGCCAGCAGGGAAGAAAACACCGGGGAGCTGTTTTTT. Protein sequence: CASREENTGELFF.